This T cell receptor (beta chain) came from a study of patients and donors after allogeneic stem cell transplantation. V was shortened by 6 bases and J by 9 bases, with 18 bases between the two germline ends. The CDR3 is 13 residues long. Germline loops: CDR1 DFQATT, CDR2 SNEGSKA (reference sequence). Only a few counts were recorded for this clonotype. A single record per CDR3 protein comes from TCRdb applying MiXCR to the RT-PCR reads. The sample consists of 920,000 or so distinct CDR3 sequences, over 15% of them appearing once. The material sequenced was blood, either unsorted or a sorted T cell fraction (not recorded which). The genes are TRBV20-1 and TRBJ1-5; D might be TRBD1 (6 bases). This receptor was obtained from a human donor who was either an allogeneic HSCT recipient or a stem cell or donor lymphocyte infusion donor (not recorded which). It is not recorded whose cells these are; they may come from a transplant donor. Here the CDR3 reads CSAGGGSKGPQHF. The CDR3, as DNA: TGCAGTGCCGGAGGGGGGTCCAAGGGGCCCCAGCATTTT.